A single sample gave rise to the 9 T cell receptor beta chains below, sequenced in a study of CD8 T cells in Susac syndrome. Reverse transcription used roughly 0.5 to 1 ug RNA and random hexamers. In TCRdb, the immunoSEQ multiplex PCR reads were re-called with MiXCR into one record per CDR3 protein. The table includes more than 250,000 distinct CDR3 sequences, 92% detected once. Material: CD4+ T cells from PBMCs. The receptor source for this set is a human donor with multiple sclerosis.

V gene TRBV29-1 combines with J gene TRBJ2-1; possible D gene TRBD2, 5 bases. Trimming pared 2 bases from V and 6 bases from J, leaving 8 bases between. The CDR3 covers 12 residues. CDR1 is SQVTM, CDR2 ANQGSEA, per germline. CDR3 DNA sequence: TGCAGCGTTGAAATGGCGGGCAATGAGCAGTTCTTC. Protein sequence: CSVEMAGNEQFF.

The rearrangement joins TRBV29-1 to TRBJ2-4, with 10 nucleotides matching TRBD1. CDR1 SQVTM and CDR2 ANQGSEA come from the germline V gene. CDR3 length equals 12 residues. The junction had 4 bases not matched to a gene; V was cut back by 6 bases and J by 8 bases. For the CDR3, the DNA is TGCAGCGTCGGGACAGGGGTGGACATTCAGTACTTC. Its protein is CSVGTGVDIQYF.

This clonotype was detected only a few times. The chain combines TRBV6-2 or TRBV6-3 with TRBJ2-7; D may match TRBD1 or TRBD2 (5 bases each). Germline V CDR1 and CDR2: MNHEY, SVGEGT. The CDR3 runs to 17 residues. The V end was cut by 3 bases, the J end by 2 bases, with 20 bases between. The CDR3 DNA follows: TGTGCCAGCAGTTATTCCGCCGGGGCGGCAAGGGCCTACGAGCAGTACTTC. Residues: CASSYSAGAARAYEQYF.

This rearrangement joins TRBV5-1 to TRBJ2-3, with 8 bases fitting TRBD2. CDR3 length equals 13 residues. With V trimmed by 4 bases and J by 5 bases, 3 bases remained unmatched. In germline, CDR1 is SGHRS, CDR2 YFSETQ. The CDR3 nucleotides are TGCGCCAGCAGCGGGACTAGTGAAGATACGCAGTATTTT. Its translation: CASSGTSEDTQYF.

The rearrangement joins TRBV2 to TRBJ2-4; maybe TRBD2 (6 bases). The CDR3 loop spans 15 amino acids. The V gene's germline CDR1 is SNHLY and CDR2 FYNNEI. Trimming took off 6 bases at V and 1 base at J, with 13 bases between the two ends. In DNA, the CDR3 is TGTGCCAGCAGGACCGGAGGGGTCGCCAAAAACATTCAGTACTTC. Its protein is CASRTGGVAKNIQYF.

The chain carries TRBV24-1 and TRBJ2-7; TRBD1 agrees at 10 bases. The V segment lost 9 bases and the J segment 0 bases; nucleotides outside the gene matches: 4. Germline CDR1 reads KGHDR; CDR2 reads SFDVKD. CDR3 length: 14 amino acids. CDR3 amino acids: CATGQGGSSYEQYF. The CDR3, as DNA: TGTGCCACCGGACAGGGGGGCAGCTCCTACGAGCAGTACTTC.

This chain links TRBV14 with TRBJ1-3; D possibly corresponds to TRBD1 (5 bases). From germline, CDR1 is SGHDN and CDR2 FVKESK. V was clipped by 0 bases and J by 0 bases, with 12 bases between them. This CDR3 is 17 amino acids long. The CDR3 bases are TGTGCCAGCAGCCAAGATTGGGGACGGACCTCTGGAAACACCATATATTTT. Encoded protein: CASSQDWGRTSGNTIYF. Full variable domain (outside the CDR3, taken from reference TRBV14 and TRBJ1-3): EAGVTQFPSHSVIEKGQTVTLRCDPISGHDNLYWYRRVMGKEIKFLLHFVKESKQDESGMPNNRFLAERTGGTYSTLKVQPAELEDSGVYFCASSQDWGRTSGNTIYFGEGSWLTVV.

The V gene is TRBV6-6, the J gene TRBJ2-5; 8 bases are shared with TRBD2. The germline gives CDR1 MNHNY, CDR2 SVGAGI (reference sequence). The CDR3 is 12 amino acids. The CDR3 spells CAVNGGAETQYF. Written as DNA, the CDR3 is TGTGCGGTCAACGGGGGGGCAGAGACCCAGTACTTC.

V gene TRBV20-1 combines with J gene TRBJ2-5, with D perhaps matching TRBD1 or TRBD2 (5 bases each). V gave up 2 bases and J gave up 5 bases, with 15 bases separating them. Germline V gene sequence: CDR1 DFQATT, CDR2 SNEGSKA (reference sequence). The CDR3 spans 14 residues. The CDR3 spells CSARTRRWGETQYF. The CDR3 DNA is TGCAGTGCTAGAACGCGACGATGGGGGGAGACCCAGTACTTC.